The rows below give T cell receptor beta chains drawn from one sample of a study of T cell repertoires in cytomegalovirus infection. TCRdb processed the reads anew with MiXCR; each CDR3 protein has one entry. The data contain approximately 250,000 distinct CDR3 sequences, about 5.9% of them seen just once; the ten biggest clones take up roughly 6.5%. Input material: PBMCs. The receptor set was obtained from a human donor in good health (CMV status not recorded). Some clones in this sample may be carry-over from other donors' samples. The CDR3 runs from the conserved cysteine through the conserved F or W. The D gene is left open where the match is weak. Clone size appears in some rows only: once, few, many, or a class for an expanded clone.

V: TRBV7-2; D: -; length: 14; J: TRBJ2-2; size: many; DNA: TGTGCCAGCAGCTTAGTACAGAACACCGGGGAGCTGTTTTTT; CDR3: CASSLVQNTGELFF
V: TRBV7-3; D: -; length: 14; J: TRBJ1-6; size: many; DNA: TGTGCCAGCAGTTCGGGGGGGTCGGGTTCACCCCTCCACTTT; CDR3: CASSSGGSGSPLHF
V: TRBV6-1; D: -; length: 18; J: TRBJ1-6; size: many; DNA: TGTGCCAGCAGTGAAGACGGGACACCGAGCTCCTATAATTCACCCCTCCACTTT; CDR3: CASSEDGTPSSYNSPLHF
V: TRBV7-2; D: -; length: 14; J: TRBJ1-2; size: many; DNA: TGTGCCAGCAGCTTATACGGGGCTAACTATGGCTACACCTTC; CDR3: CASSLYGANYGYTF
V: TRBV11-2; D: -; length: 14; J: TRBJ2-1; size: many; DNA: TGTGCCAGCAGCTCCAGACTAGGGTCCAATGAGCAGTTCTTC; CDR3: CASSSRLGSNEQFF
V: TRBV20-1; D: TRBD2; length: 15; J: TRBJ2-3; size: many; DNA: TGCAGTGCTCCACCTAGCGGGGCCTACACAGATACGCAGTATTTT; CDR3: CSAPPSGAYTDTQYF
V: TRBV7-9; D: TRBD1; length: 14; J: TRBJ2-1; size: many; DNA: TGTGCCAGCAGCGAGAGGGACAGGGGGAATGAGCAGTTCTTC; CDR3: CASSERDRGNEQFF
V: TRBV6-1; D: -; length: 16; J: TRBJ1-6; size: many; DNA: TGTGCCAGCAGTGAAGGACCGGGACTTTATAATTCACCCCTCCACTTT; CDR3: CASSEGPGLYNSPLHF
V: TRBV29-1; D: TRBD2; length: 13; J: TRBJ2-1; size: few; DNA: TGCAGCCACGCGGGGGGGCCGGGCAATGAGCAGTTCTTC; CDR3: CSHAGGPGNEQFF
V: TRBV4-2; D: -; length: 11; J: TRBJ1-2; size: many; DNA: TGTGCCAGCAGCCAAGACAGTGGCTACACCTTC; CDR3: CASSQDSGYTF
V: TRBV4-3; D: -; length: 14; J: TRBJ2-2; size: many; DNA: TGCGCCAGCAGCCAAGAGCGGGTCTCCGGGGAGCTGTTTTTT; CDR3: CASSQERVSGELFF
V: TRBV7-6; D: -; length: 15; J: TRBJ1-2; size: many; DNA: TGTGCCAGCGGACCGCCTCGACTTTCTAACTATGGCTACACCTTC; CDR3: CASGPPRLSNYGYTF
V: TRBV7-9; D: -; length: 14; J: TRBJ2-7; size: many; DNA: TGTGCCAGCAGCTTACGGGACACTTACTACGAGCAGTACTTC; CDR3: CASSLRDTYYEQYF
V: TRBV3-1; D: -; length: 14; J: TRBJ1-2; size: many; DNA: TGTGCCAGCAGCCAACGAGGGATTCGATATGGCTACACCTTC; CDR3: CASSQRGIRYGYTF
V: TRBV28; D: TRBD1; length: 15; J: TRBJ1-1; size: -; DNA: TGTGCCAGCAGTTTTAGAACAGGGGCGAACACTGAAGCTTTCTTT; CDR3: CASSFRTGANTEAFF
V: TRBV2; D: -; length: 15; J: TRBJ2-5; size: many; DNA: TGTGCCAGCAGTGAAGTGTTAGACTTTGGAGAGACCCAGTACTTC; CDR3: CASSEVLDFGETQYF
V: TRBV20-1; D: TRBD2; length: 16; J: TRBJ2-1; size: many; DNA: TGCAGTGCTAGAAGCTTAGCGGGGGGGAACTACAATGAGCAGTTCTTC; CDR3: CSARSLAGGNYNEQFF
V: TRBV5-1; D: -; length: 15; J: TRBJ2-7; size: many; DNA: TGCGCCAGCAGTCGTGACAGGTCAGGGACCTACGAGCAGTACTTC; CDR3: CASSRDRSGTYEQYF
V: TRBV7-2; D: TRBD1; length: 14; J: TRBJ2-1; size: many; DNA: TGTGCCAGCAGGGGGACAGGGGGCAATAATGAGCAGTTCTTC; CDR3: CASRGTGGNNEQFF
V: TRBV28; D: -; length: 17; J: TRBJ1-1; size: -; DNA: TGTGCCAGCAGCCTGTCTAGGCAGGGGAGAGAGAACACTGAAGCTTTCTTT; CDR3: CASSLSRQGRENTEAFF
V: TRBV7-2; D: -; length: 14; J: TRBJ1-2; size: many; DNA: TGTGCCAGCAGCCCCGGGGGCAGTAACTATGGCTACACCTTC; CDR3: CASSPGGSNYGYTF
V: TRBV7-2; D: TRBD2; length: 14; J: TRBJ2-1; size: many; DNA: TGTGCCAGCAGCTTAGCAGCGGGGGCAAATGAGCAGTTCTTC; CDR3: CASSLAAGANEQFF
V: TRBV9; D: TRBD2; length: 16; J: TRBJ2-5; size: few; DNA: TGTGCCAGCAGCCCCCCATCGGGGGGGCTCGTGGAGACCCAGTACTTC; CDR3: CASSPPSGGLVETQYF
V: TRBV20-1; D: TRBD2; length: 16; J: TRBJ2-5; size: few; DNA: TGCAGTGCCAGCGGACTAGCGGGGGGCCTACAAGAGACCCAGTACTTC; CDR3: CSASGLAGGLQETQYF
V: TRBV28; D: -; length: 14; J: TRBJ2-3; size: many; DNA: TGTGCCAGCAGAGAGCGGAACCCCACAGATACGCAGTATTTT; CDR3: CASRERNPTDTQYF
V: TRBV6-2/TRBV6-3; D: -; length: 15; J: TRBJ1-1; size: many; DNA: TGTGCCAGCCTCGCCCGGGGTAGACCGGGCACTGAAGCTTTCTTT; CDR3: CASLARGRPGTEAFF
V: TRBV20-1; D: TRBD1; length: 14; J: TRBJ1-6; size: many; DNA: TGCAGTGCTAGAGATACAGGGGATAATTCACCCCTCCACTTT; CDR3: CSARDTGDNSPLHF
V: TRBV29-1; D: TRBD2; length: 16; J: TRBJ2-1; size: -; DNA: TGCAGCGCGCCAACTAGCGGGGGGGCCTTAGTTGGTGAGCAGTTCTTC; CDR3: CSAPTSGGALVGEQFF
V: TRBV29-1; D: -; length: 12; J: TRBJ2-5; size: many; DNA: TGCAGCGTTGTAGGGCAGCTAGGGACCCAGTACTTC; CDR3: CSVVGQLGTQYF
V: TRBV24-1; D: -; length: 17; J: TRBJ2-1; size: many; DNA: TGTGCCACCAGTGATCCGATTGGAGGGACTCCTTACAATGAGCAGTTCTTC; CDR3: CATSDPIGGTPYNEQFF
V: TRBV12-3/TRBV12-4; D: TRBD1; length: 16; J: TRBJ1-6; size: many; DNA: TGTGCCAGCACCCTGGGGACAGGGTCTGGCAATTCACCCCTCCACTTT; CDR3: CASTLGTGSGNSPLHF
V: TRBV7-9; D: TRBD1; length: 14; J: TRBJ2-7; size: many; DNA: TGTGCCAGCAGCCTAGGGACAGGGATCTACGAGCAGTACTTC; CDR3: CASSLGTGIYEQYF